This T cell receptor (beta chain) was obtained from a study of shared clonotypes between healthy human individuals. The assay was carried out at the deep level. Genomic DNA of every subset was divided equally among multiple immunoSEQ plates. Using immunoSEQ multiplex PCR, the repertoire was profiled, and TCRdb retains in-frame clones only, with some absent. The sample yields roughly 490,000 clones, 76% seen once. As concerns this clone: No antigen is known for it.

Study-level findings and limits: Expectations were that clonotype sharing among donors would be affected by sequencing depth.

Caucasian adults residing in Nashville, Tennessee made up all the donors. The CDR3 is 13 amino acids. The germline gives CDR1 LNHDA, CDR2 SQIVND (reference sequence). The V gene lost 7 bases and the J gene lost 0 bases, with 7 bases spanning the gap. This sequence originates from a woman aged 40 to 49 in good health. Some clones in this sample may be carry-over from other donors' samples. Source material: PBMCs. This chain joins TRBV19 and TRBJ1-5; D ambiguous. The CDR3 is CASMRYSNQPQHF. CDR3 coding DNA: TGTGCCAGTATGCGGTATAGCAATCAGCCCCAGCATTTT.